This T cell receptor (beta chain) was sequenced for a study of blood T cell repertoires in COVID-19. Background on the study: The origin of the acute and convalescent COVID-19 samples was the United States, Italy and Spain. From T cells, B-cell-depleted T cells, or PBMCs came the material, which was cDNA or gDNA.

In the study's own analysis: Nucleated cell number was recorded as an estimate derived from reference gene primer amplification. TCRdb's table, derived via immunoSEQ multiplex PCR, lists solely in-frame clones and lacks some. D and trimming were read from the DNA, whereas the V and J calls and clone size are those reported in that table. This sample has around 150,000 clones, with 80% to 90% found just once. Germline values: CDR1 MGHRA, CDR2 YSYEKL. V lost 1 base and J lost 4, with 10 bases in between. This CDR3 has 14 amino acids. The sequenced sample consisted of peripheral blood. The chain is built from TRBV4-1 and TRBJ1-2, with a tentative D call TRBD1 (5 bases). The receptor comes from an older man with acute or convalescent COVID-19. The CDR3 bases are TGCGCCAGCAGCCAAGGACAGCTGACCTATGGCTACACCTTC. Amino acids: CASSQGQLTYGYTF.